The text below deals with one TCR beta chain. The sample comes from a study of blood T cell repertoires in COVID-19. How the authors handled the data: Estimated nucleated cell counts came from reference gene primer amplification. The method was immunoSEQ multiplex PCR; TCRdb's version includes in-frame clones alone and lacks a portion of them. The V and J calls and clone size are taken from that table; D and trimming were inferred from the DNA. The top ten clones hold 7.2% of a sample with about 320,000 clones, approximately 85% of them seen once. Between the trimmed V and J ends, which lost 4 bases and 4 bases, there was a span of 17 bases. CDR1 is GTSNPN, CDR2 SVGIG, per germline (reference sequence). The CDR3 contains 15 residues.

Material for sequencing was peripheral blood. This receptor was taken from a human donor in a cohort sampled during active COVID-19. J is TRBJ1-3 and V is TRBV30; tentatively, D is TRBD1 (6 bases). The CDR3 DNA reads as TGTGCCTGGACCCGGGCAGGGGCGGACGGAAACACCATATATTTT. Amino acid sequence: CAWTRAGADGNTIYF.